This T cell receptor (beta chain) was recovered during a study of blood T cell repertoires in COVID-19 (dated by TCRdb to the early 2020s). In the study overall: The collaborator samples originated in the United States, Italy and Spain and spanned the acute and convalescent phases of COVID-19. The repertoires were released in a freely available public database intended as a resource for research on the immune response to SARS-CoV-2. Subjects who had been exposed to COVID-19, were actively infected with it, or had recovered from it provided the deeply sampled blood TCRbeta repertoires that made up the dataset. Samples came from the ongoing ImmuneRACE study (first 160 participants) plus 1,254 subjects from 6 global collaborators. Sample metadata almost always included a de-identified subject ID, COVID-19 status, age in years and sex. Where available, HLA class I and class II types were obtained from metadata supplied by the sample provider rather than from assay-based typing. The material from the prospective study consisted of cDNA or gDNA derived from T cells, B-cell-depleted T cells, or PBMCs. General study outcomes and caveats: The quantity of clinical and demographic metadata differed by source and by participant and was supplied without curation.

Whole blood was collected in K2EDTA tubes by collaborating institutions according to the institutions' own protocols. For TCRbeta analysis, collaborators shipped samples in one of three forms: frozen whole blood, isolated PBMCs, or DNA extracted from either of those sample types. Including the terminal cysteine and phenylalanine, the CDR3 comprises 15 residues. CDR3 DNA only is kept here, 45 bases in frame from base 1. The germline V gene gives CDR1 as SGDLS and CDR2 as YYNGEE. At the junction V is shortened by 3 bases and J by 7 bases, with 14 bases in between. As regards this clone: The antigen this receptor binds is unknown. The input lacks base qualities; no much larger clone sits a single base away.

The immunoSEQ Assay, a bias-controlled multiplex PCR, was used to amplify TCRbeta CDR3 regions from genomic DNA. As for how the authors treated the data: Nucleated cell counts per sample were estimated from amplification of reference gene primers within the assay. To quantify the absolute abundance of each unique TCRbeta CDR3 rearrangement, sequence reads were collapsed and filtered. For each sample, productive Simpson clonality was calculated as the square root of Simpson's diversity index across productive rearrangements. This is the immuneACCESS table as TCRdb keeps it, with only in-frame sequences that have V and J called. A part of the clones is gone; compared with another copy, unresolved V genes explain less than half, and the rest is unexplained. That table supplies the V and J calls and clone size; D and trimming were determined from the DNA. This sample holds some 140,000 clones; roughly 83% were observed only once. Over 2.5% of the sample is taken by the ten largest.

The sequence links TRBV9 to TRBJ1-6, with a tentative D gene TRBD1 over 6 matching bases. This sequence was found in a woman older than 75 with acute or convalescent COVID-19. Sequenced material: peripheral blood. The DNA sequence follows: TGTGCCAGCAGCGCTCGCGGGCAGGGGAATTCACCCCTCCACTTT. Translated, this gives CASSARGQGNSPLHF.